The clone carrying this TCR beta chain was observed a handful of times. Germline and junction disagree at one end, which may indicate a read error. This entry comes from a study of patients and donors after allogeneic stem cell transplantation. Each CDR3 protein gets one entry after TCRdb re-called the RT-PCR reads with MiXCR. Of under 200,000 distinct CDR3 sequences listed, 30% are singletons. The germline gives CDR1 MNHEY, CDR2 SVGAGI. CDR3 length equals 15 residues. This chain links TRBV6-5 with TRBJ2-7; the D gene is possibly TRBD2 (6 bases). The receptor comes from a human donor who was either an allogeneic HSCT recipient or a stem cell or donor lymphocyte infusion donor (not recorded which). It is not recorded whose cells these are; they may come from a transplant donor. The sequencing sample was made of blood, either unsorted or a sorted T cell fraction (not recorded which). CDR3 DNA sequence: TGTGGCAGCAGTCCCGTCCTAGCGACCTCCTACGAGCAGTACTTC. Its protein product is CGSSPVLATSYEQYF.